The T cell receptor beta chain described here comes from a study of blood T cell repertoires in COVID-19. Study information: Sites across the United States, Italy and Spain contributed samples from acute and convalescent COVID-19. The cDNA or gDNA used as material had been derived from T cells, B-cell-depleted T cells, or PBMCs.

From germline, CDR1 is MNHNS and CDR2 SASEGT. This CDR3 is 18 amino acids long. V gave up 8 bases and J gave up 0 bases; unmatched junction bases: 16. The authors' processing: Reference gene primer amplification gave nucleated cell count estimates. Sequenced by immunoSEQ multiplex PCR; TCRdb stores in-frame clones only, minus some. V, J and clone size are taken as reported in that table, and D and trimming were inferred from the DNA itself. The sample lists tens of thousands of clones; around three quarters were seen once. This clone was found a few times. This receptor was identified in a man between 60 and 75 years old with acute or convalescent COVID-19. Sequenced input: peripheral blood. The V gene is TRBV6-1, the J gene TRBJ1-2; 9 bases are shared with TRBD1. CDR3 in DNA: TGTGCCAGCGGTGTAGGCTGGGGACAGGGAGAATCTAACTATGGCTACACCTTC. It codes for CASGVGWGQGESNYGYTF.